This T cell receptor (beta chain) originates from a study of molecular identifiers for immune sequencing clone quantification. Study-wide points: Among effectors, clones above 20 RNA copies held over 98% of molecules; among naive cells, under 1%. Spiked Jurkat TCR RNA originating from one cell could reportedly be identified amid one million naive cells.

Libraries of bulk TCR were made by previously described methods (with listed TCR primers). Each CDR3 protein is one row after TCRdb ran MiXCR on the PCR reads. Here the sample spans 550,000 to 750,000 distinct CDR3 sequences, about 20% being singletons. The CD8+CD4-CCR7+CD45RA+ phenotype defined the sorted naive CD8 T cells. The V end lost 3 bases, the J end lost 0 bases, and 21 bases lay between the germline ends. Germline-derived CDR1 and CDR2 are MGHRA and YSYEKL. The CDR3 covers 18 residues. Of note for this clonotype: Its antigen is unknown. This clone may be a read error of a much larger clone one base away.

This receptor was taken from a human donor in good health. Some libraries in this study had Jurkat cell RNA spiked in. This chain connects TRBV4-1 to TRBJ2-7; D is uncertain. Material: naive CD8+ T cells from blood, with Jurkat cell RNA spiked in. Subset indicated: FACS-sorted CD8+CD4-CCR7+CD45RA+ naive T cells. This CDR3 is CASSQATHWSANSYEQYF. The DNA of the CDR3 is TGCGCCAGCAGCCAGGCCACCCACTGGAGCGCTAACTCCTACGAGCAGTACTTC.